Sequencing of this TCR beta chain was carried out in a study of shared clonotypes between healthy human individuals. Sequencing used immunoSEQ multiplex PCR; TCRdb keeps in-frame clones, though not all of them. In the table there are about 2.4 million clones, roughly 93% of which are singletons. CDR1 is SGHTA and CDR2 is FQGNSA in the germline V gene. The ends were cut back, 2 bases at V and 4 bases at J, with 18 bases in the middle. This CDR3 has 16 amino acids. This chain connects TRBV7-2 to TRBJ2-7, with TRBD2 as a possible D gene (6 bases). The receptor was derived from a man in his late teens or twenties in good health. Some clones in this sample may be carry-over from other donors' samples. Sequencing was performed on naive CD4+ T cells from PBMCs. Subset in this sample: CD45RA+ positively selected. CDR3 residues: CASSLSGLLSGYEQYF. CDR3 in DNA: TGTGCCAGCAGCTTATCGGGACTCCTTAGCGGATACGAGCAGTACTTC.